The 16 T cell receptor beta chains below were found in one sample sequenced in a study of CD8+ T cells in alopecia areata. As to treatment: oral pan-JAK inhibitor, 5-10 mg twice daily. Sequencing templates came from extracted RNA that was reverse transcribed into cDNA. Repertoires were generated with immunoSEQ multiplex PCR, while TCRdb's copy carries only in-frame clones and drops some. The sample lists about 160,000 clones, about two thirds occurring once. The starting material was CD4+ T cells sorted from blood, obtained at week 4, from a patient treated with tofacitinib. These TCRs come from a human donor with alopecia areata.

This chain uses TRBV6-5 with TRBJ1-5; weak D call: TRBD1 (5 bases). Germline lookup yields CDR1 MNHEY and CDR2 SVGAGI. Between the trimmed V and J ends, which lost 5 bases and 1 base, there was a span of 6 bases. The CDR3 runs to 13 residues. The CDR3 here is CASSRDSNQPQHF. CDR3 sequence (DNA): TGTGCCAGCAGTAGGGACAGCAATCAGCCCCAGCATTTT.

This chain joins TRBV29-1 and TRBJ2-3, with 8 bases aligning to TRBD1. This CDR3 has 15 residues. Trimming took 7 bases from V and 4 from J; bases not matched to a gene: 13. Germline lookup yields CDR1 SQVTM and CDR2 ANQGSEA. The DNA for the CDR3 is TGCAGCGCCACCTCACGGGACAGGCCCCCAGATACGCAGTATTTT. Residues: CSATSRDRPPDTQYF.

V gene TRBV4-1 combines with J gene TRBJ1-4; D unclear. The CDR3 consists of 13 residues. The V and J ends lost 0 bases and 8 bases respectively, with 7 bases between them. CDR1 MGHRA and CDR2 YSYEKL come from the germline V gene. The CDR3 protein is CASSQERWEKLFF. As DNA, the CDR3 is TGCGCCAGCAGCCAAGAAAGGTGGGAAAAACTGTTTTTT.

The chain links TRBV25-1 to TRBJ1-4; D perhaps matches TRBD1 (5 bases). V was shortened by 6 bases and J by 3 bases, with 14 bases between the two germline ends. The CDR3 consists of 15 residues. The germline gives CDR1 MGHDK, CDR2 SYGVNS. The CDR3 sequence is CASSLPQGANEKLFF. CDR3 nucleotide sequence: TGTGCCAGCAGCCTCCCCCAAGGGGCTAATGAAAAACTGTTTTTT. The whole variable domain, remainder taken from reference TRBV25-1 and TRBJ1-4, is EADIYQTPRYLVIGTGKKITLECSQTMGHDKMYWYQQDPGMELHLIHYSYGVNSTEKGDLSSESTVSRIRTEHFPLTLESARPSHTSQYLCASSLPQGANEKLFFGSGTQLSVL.

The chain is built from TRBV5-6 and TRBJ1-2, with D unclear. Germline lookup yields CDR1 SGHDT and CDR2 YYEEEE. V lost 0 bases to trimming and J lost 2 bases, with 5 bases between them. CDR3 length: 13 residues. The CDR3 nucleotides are TGTGCCAGCAGCTTGGGAGGGAACTATGGCTACACCTTC. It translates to CASSLGGNYGYTF.

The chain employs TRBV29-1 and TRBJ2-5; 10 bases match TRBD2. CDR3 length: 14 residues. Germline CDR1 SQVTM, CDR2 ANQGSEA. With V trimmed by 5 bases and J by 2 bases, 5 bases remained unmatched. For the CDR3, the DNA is TGCAGCGTTCCGGCTAGCGGGGGACAAGAGACCCAGTACTTC. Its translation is CSVPASGGQETQYF.

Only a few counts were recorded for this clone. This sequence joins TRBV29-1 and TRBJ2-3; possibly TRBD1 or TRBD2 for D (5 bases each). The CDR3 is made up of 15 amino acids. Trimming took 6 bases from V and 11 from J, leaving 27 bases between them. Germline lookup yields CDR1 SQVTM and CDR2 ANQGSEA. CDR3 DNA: TGCAGCGTCACTATGCCGGGACCCAGACGGATAGGGCAGTATTTT. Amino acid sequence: CSVTMPGPRRIGQYF.

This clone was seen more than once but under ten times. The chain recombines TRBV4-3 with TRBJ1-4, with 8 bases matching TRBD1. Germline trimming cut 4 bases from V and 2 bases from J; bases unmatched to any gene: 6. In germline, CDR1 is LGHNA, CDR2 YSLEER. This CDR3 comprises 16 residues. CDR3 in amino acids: CASSRSGGATNEKLFF. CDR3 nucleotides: TGCGCCAGCAGCCGCTCAGGGGGCGCGACTAATGAAAAACTGTTTTTT.

The CDR3 DNA reads as TGTGCCAGCAGCGTAGAGGGGTATAATTCACCCCTCCACTTT. Its protein product is CASSVEGYNSPLHF. The chain is built from TRBV9 and TRBJ1-6, with a tentative D call TRBD1 (5 bases). Between the trimmed V and J ends, which lost 0 bases and 4 bases, there was a span of 5 bases. The CDR3 totals 14 residues. From germline, CDR1 is SGDLS and CDR2 YYNGEE.

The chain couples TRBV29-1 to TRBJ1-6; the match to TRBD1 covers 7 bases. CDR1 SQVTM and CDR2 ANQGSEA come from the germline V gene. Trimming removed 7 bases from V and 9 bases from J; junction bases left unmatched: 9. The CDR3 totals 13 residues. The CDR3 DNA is TGCAGCGCTGTGACAGGGCCTACTTCACCCCTCCACTTT. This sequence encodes CSAVTGPTSPLHF.

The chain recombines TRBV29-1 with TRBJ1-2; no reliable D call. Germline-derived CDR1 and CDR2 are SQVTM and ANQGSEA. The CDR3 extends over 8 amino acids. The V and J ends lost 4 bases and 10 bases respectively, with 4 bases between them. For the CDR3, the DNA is TGCAGCGTTGGCTCCTACACCTTC. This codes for CSVGSYTF.

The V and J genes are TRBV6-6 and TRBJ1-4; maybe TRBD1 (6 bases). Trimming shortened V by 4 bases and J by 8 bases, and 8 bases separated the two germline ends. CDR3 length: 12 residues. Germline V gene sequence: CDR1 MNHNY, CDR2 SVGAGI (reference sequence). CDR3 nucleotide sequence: TGTGCCAGCAGTTCGAGGGGGGAAAAACTGTTTTTT. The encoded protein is CASSSRGEKLFF.

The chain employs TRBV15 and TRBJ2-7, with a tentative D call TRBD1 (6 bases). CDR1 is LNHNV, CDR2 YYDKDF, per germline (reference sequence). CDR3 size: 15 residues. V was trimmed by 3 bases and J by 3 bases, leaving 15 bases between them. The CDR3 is CATSSSPDRNYEQYF. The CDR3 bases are TGTGCCACCAGCAGTAGTCCGGACAGAAACTACGAGCAGTACTTC.

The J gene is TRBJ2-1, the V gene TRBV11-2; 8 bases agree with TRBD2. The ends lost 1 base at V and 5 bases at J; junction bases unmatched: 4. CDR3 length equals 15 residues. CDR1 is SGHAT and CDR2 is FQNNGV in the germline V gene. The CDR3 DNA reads TGTGCCAGCAGCTTAGCGGGGGGGTCCAACAATGAGCAGTTCTTC. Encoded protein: CASSLAGGSNNEQFF. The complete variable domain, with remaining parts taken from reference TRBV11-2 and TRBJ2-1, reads EAGVAQSPRYKIIEKRQSVAFWCNPISGHATLYWYQQILGQGPKLLIQFQNNGVVDDSQLPKDRFSAERLKGVDSTLKIQPAKLEDSAVYLCASSLAGGSNNEQFFGPGTRLTVL.

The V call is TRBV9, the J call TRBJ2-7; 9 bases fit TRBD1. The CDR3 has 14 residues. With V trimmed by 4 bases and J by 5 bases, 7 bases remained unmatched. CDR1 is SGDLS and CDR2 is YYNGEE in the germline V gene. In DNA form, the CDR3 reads TGTGCCAGCAGCCCCTCCGGACAGGGGAACGAGCAGTACTTC. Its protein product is CASSPSGQGNEQYF.

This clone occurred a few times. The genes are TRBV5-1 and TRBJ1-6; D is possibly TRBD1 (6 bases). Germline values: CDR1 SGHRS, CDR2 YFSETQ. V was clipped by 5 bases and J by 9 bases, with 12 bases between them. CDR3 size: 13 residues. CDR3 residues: CASSTGMASPLHF. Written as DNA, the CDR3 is TGCGCCAGCAGTACAGGGATGGCTTCACCCCTCCACTTT.